The 5 T cell receptor beta chains in this list originate from one sample, sequenced in a study of blood T cells in healthy people across ages. A sample-barcoded 5' primer and a J-beta primer mix were used in a second PCR of roughly 7 to 11 cycles. TCRdb re-analysed the 5' RACE reads in MiXCR, keeping a single row per CDR3 protein. The sample holds roughly 1,000,000 distinct CDR3 sequences, under 30% seen once. These data also formed part of another study, on T cells of mothers and their children.

The source material was blood. These receptors came from a girl under 10 years old in good health.

This sequence joins TRBV20-1 and TRBJ2-7; D may be TRBD2 (5 bases). CDR3 length: 15 amino acids. Germline values: CDR1 DFQATT, CDR2 SNEGSKA (reference sequence). Deletions cut 3 bases from V and 0 bases from J, with 15 bases between. CDR3 sequence: CSAREPGLSSYEQYF. CDR3 in DNA: TGCAGTGCTAGGGAACCGGGATTAAGCTCCTACGAGCAGTACTTC.

A single count supports this clonotype. This sequence joins TRBV25-1 and TRBJ2-6, with 9 bases identical to TRBD1. V dropped 3 bases and J dropped 0; count of bases not matched to a gene: 9. Germline V gene data show CDR1 as MGHDK and CDR2 as SYGVNS. The CDR3 is made up of 19 amino acids. This CDR3 is CASSELGQGIFSGANVLTF. In nucleotides, the CDR3 is TGTGCCAGCAGTGAGCTGGGACAGGGTATTTTCTCTGGGGCCAACGTCCTGACTTTC.

As concerns this clonotype: One end of the junction varies from germline; a read error may be responsible. The CDR3: CASSLSPTGIQSSF. For the CDR3, the DNA is TGTGCCAGCAGTTTATCCCCGACAGGGATTCAATCGAGCTTC. The chain carries TRBV27 and TRBJ1-2, with TRBD1 matching over 7 bases. CDR1 is MNHEY, CDR2 SMNVEV, per germline (reference sequence). This CDR3 has 14 residues.

A single count supports this clonotype. The chain uses TRBV25-1 and TRBJ2-1; 7 bases line up with TRBD1. V dropped 3 bases and J dropped 10; count of bases not matched to a gene: 6. The CDR3 covers 13 residues. CDR1 and CDR2 from the germline V gene are MGHDK and SYGVNS. CDR3 residues: CASSDLQGYEQFF. The CDR3 DNA reads as TGTGCCAGCAGTGACCTACAGGGGTACGAGCAGTTCTTC.

The J gene is TRBJ2-5, the V gene TRBV6-1, with D possibly called TRBD1 or TRBD2 (5 bases each). The end of the DNA aligns better with TRBJ2-1, so the J call may be wrong. This CDR3 has 16 residues. Germline assignment: CDR1 MNHNS and CDR2 SASEGT. In DNA form, the CDR3 reads TGTGCCAGCTCGAGATGGGGCGGGCAGGGTCGAGATGAGCAGTTCTTC. It specifies CASSRWGGQGRDEQFF.